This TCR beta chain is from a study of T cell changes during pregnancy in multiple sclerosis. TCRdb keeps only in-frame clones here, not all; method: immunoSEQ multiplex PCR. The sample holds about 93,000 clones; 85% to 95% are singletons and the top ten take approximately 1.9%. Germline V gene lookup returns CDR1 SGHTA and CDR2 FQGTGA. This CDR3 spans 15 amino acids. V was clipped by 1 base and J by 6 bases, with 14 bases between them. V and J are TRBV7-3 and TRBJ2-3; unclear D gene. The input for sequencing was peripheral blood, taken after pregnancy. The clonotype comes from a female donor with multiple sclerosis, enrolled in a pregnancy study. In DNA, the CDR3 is TGTGCCAGCAGCTTAAATTCCCCCAGCGTTGATACGCAGTATTTT. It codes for CASSLNSPSVDTQYF.